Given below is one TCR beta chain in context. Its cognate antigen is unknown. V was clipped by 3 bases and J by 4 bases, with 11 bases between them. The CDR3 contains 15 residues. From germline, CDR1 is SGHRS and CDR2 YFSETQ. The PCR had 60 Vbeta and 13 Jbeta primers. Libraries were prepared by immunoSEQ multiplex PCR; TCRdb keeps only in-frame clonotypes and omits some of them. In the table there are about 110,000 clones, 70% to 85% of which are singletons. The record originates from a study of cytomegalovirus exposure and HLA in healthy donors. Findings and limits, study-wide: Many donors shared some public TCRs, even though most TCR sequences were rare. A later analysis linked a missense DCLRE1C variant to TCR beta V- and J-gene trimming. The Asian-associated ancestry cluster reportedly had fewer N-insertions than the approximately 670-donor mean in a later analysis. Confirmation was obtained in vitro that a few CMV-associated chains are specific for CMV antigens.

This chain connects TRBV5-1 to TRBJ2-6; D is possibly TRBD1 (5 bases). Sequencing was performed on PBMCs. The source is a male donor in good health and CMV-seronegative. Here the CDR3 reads CASSSQGYGANVLTF. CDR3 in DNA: TGCGCCAGCAGCTCCCAGGGTTACGGGGCCAACGTCCTGACTTTC.